What follows are 19 T cell receptor beta chains derived from one specimen sequenced in a study of T-cell reconstitution after alpha-beta-depleted transplantation in children. Unique molecular identifiers tagged the TCRbeta library. One entry per CDR3 protein, called by TCRdb with MiXCR from the PCR reads. Found here are 900,000 or so distinct CDR3 sequences, around 15% of them singletons; the top ten hold around 5%. Sequenced here: PBMCs, mostly from graft donor cells, sampled 360 days after TCRalphabeta/CD19-depleted stem cell transplant. These receptors were taken from a male patient younger than 18 who had a stem cell transplant for acute lymphoblastic leukemia, so the T cells may come from the graft donor.

The chain joins TRBV20-1 to TRBJ2-7, with D possibly being TRBD2 (6 bases). CDR1 DFQATT and CDR2 SNEGSKA come from the germline V gene (reference sequence). V was shortened by 5 bases and J by 2 bases, with 16 bases between the two germline ends. The CDR3 covers 14 residues. The CDR3 region is CSALKAGVTYEQYF. CDR3 nucleotides: TGCAGTGCTCTTAAAGCGGGTGTTACCTACGAGCAGTACTTC.

The V and J genes are TRBV4-1 and TRBJ2-7; TRBD2 matches 9 bases. Germline V gives CDR1 MGHRA, CDR2 YSYEKL. The CDR3 loop spans 16 amino acids. V lost 4 bases, J lost 1 base, and 8 bases stayed unmatched. CDR3 sequence: CASSRTGLAFSYEQYF. CDR3 in DNA: TGCGCCAGCAGCCGCACGGGACTAGCTTTTTCCTACGAGCAGTACTTC.

This clonotype showed up just a few times. This chain uses TRBV20-1 with TRBJ2-6; 9 bases are a match to TRBD2. The CDR3 sequence is 16 residues long. The trim removed 3 bases at V and 0 bases at J, leaving 3 bases unmatched. Germline CDR1 is DFQATT and CDR2 is SNEGSKA (reference sequence). The CDR3, as DNA: TGCAGTGCTAGCCTAGCGGGGATCTCTGGGGCCAACGTCCTGACTTTC. This gives the protein CSASLAGISGANVLTF.

This clonotype was picked up a small number of times. The genes are TRBV29-1 and TRBJ2-1, with D unclear. V shed 3 bases and J shed 2 bases, with 20 bases lying between them. The CDR3 is 17 amino acids. The germline V gene has CDR1 SQVTM and CDR2 ANQGSEA. The CDR3: CSVEVRPSSVTYNEQFF. For the CDR3, the DNA is TGCAGCGTTGAGGTCAGGCCCTCTTCCGTGACCTACAATGAGCAGTTCTTC.

The V gene is TRBV5-1, the J gene TRBJ2-7; tentatively, D is TRBD1 or TRBD2 (5 bases each). The V end was cut by 0 bases, the J end by 3 bases, with 13 bases between. The CDR3 loop spans 15 amino acids. The germline gives CDR1 SGHRS, CDR2 YFSETQ. The CDR3 region is CASSLGRDRFYEQYF. As DNA, the CDR3 is TGCGCCAGCAGCTTGGGCCGGGACCGGTTCTACGAGCAGTACTTC.

The sample holds a few counts of this clonotype. The gene calls are TRBV6-5 and TRBJ2-3; no definite D call. V lost 2 bases and J 4 bases, leaving 10 bases between the germline ends. Germline V gene lookup returns CDR1 MNHEY and CDR2 SVGAGI. CDR3 length: 14 amino acids. CDR3 protein: CASSYSAAPDTQYF. DNA for the CDR3: TGTGCCAGCAGTTACAGCGCAGCCCCAGATACGCAGTATTTT.

The chain joins TRBV13 to TRBJ2-7; D is possibly TRBD2 (6 bases). CDR1 and CDR2 (germline): PRHDT, FYEKMQ (reference sequence). The CDR3 contains 13 residues. V lost 7 bases, J lost 3 bases, and 13 bases lay in between. This CDR3 is CASKLASYYEQYF. Written as DNA, the CDR3 is TGTGCCAGCAAGCTAGCGAGTTACTACGAGCAGTACTTC.

The chain is built from TRBV11-2 and TRBJ2-1; 13 nucleotides align to TRBD2. The V and J ends lost 5 bases and 7 bases, in that order; junction bases with no gene match: 14. CDR1 is SGHAT and CDR2 is FQNNGV in the germline V gene. The CDR3 spans 18 residues. CDR3 DNA sequence: TGTGCCAGCAGCACACGTACTAGGACTAGCGGGAGTAGTAATGAGCAGTTCTTC. Its translation is CASSTRTRTSGSSNEQFF.

This clonotype was seen a few times. CDR3 sequence (DNA): TGCAGTGCTAGTGAGGAGGAAGCTTTCTTT. This translates into CSASEEEAFF. This chain connects TRBV20-1 to TRBJ1-1; D gene unclear. Germline-derived CDR1 and CDR2 are DFQATT and SNEGSKA (reference sequence). The CDR3 contains 10 residues. V was shortened by 3 bases and J by 8 bases, with 7 bases between the two germline ends.

This chain connects TRBV27 to TRBJ2-3, with D unclear. CDR3 size: 15 residues. Germline V CDR1 and CDR2: MNHEY, SMNVEV (reference sequence). V was clipped by 1 base and J by 4 bases, with 12 bases between them. Here the CDR3 reads CASSLFGGPPDTQYF. As DNA, the CDR3 is TGTGCCAGCAGTTTATTTGGTGGGCCCCCAGATACGCAGTATTTT.

This clonotype came up many times. V is TRBV7-8 and J is TRBJ2-7, with a possible D match to TRBD2 (5 bases). Trimming pared 0 bases from V and 2 bases from J, leaving 17 bases between. The CDR3 totals 17 residues. The germline gives CDR1 SGHVS, CDR2 FQNEAQ. CDR3 in amino acids: CASSLALAGVLTYEQYF. For the CDR3, the DNA is TGTGCCAGCAGCTTAGCGCTTGCGGGCGTGCTTACCTACGAGCAGTACTTC.

In its sample, this clonotype was seen a few times. CDR3 nucleotides: TGCAGCGTTGCACTAGGTGGGATCACAGATACGCAGTATTTT. The encoded protein is CSVALGGITDTQYF. The V call is TRBV29-1, the J call TRBJ2-3, with a possible D match to TRBD2 (5 bases). This CDR3 region has 14 residues. Germline V gene lookup returns CDR1 SQVTM and CDR2 ANQGSEA. Trimming took 4 bases from V and 2 from J, leaving 13 bases between them.

The genes are TRBV7-2 and TRBJ2-3; D remains ambiguous. Deletions cut 8 bases from V and 4 bases from J, with 16 bases between. The CDR3 has 14 amino acids. Germline V gene lookup returns CDR1 SGHTA and CDR2 FQGNSA. The CDR3 DNA sequence: TGTGCCAGCCAAGCTCCCCTGAACGCAGATACGCAGTATTTT. Encoded protein: CASQAPLNADTQYF.

There are a few counts of this clonotype. Germline is not matched at one junction end, which may reflect a read error. V is TRBV4-1 and J is TRBJ2-6; 10 nucleotides line up with TRBD1. CDR1 and CDR2 (germline): MGHRA, YSYEKL. The CDR3 loop spans 17 amino acids. The CDR3 coding sequence is TGCGCCAGCAGCCTCCGGGACAGGGGCTCTGGGGCCAACGTCCTGACTTTT. Translated, it gives CASSLRDRGSGANVLTF.

The genes are TRBV7-3 and TRBJ2-1; TRBD2 might be the D (5 bases). Looked up from germline, CDR1 is SGHTA and CDR2 is FQGTGA. V lost 5 bases and J lost 4, with 15 bases in between. The CDR3 covers 15 residues. The CDR3 nucleotides read TGTGCCAGCAGCGTCATGCGGGCAGTTTACAATGAGCAGTTCTTC. Protein product: CASSVMRAVYNEQFF.

V and J are TRBV2 and TRBJ2-7, with D possibly TRBD2 on 6 matching bases. Trimming cost V 3 bases and J 2 bases, with 11 bases left between them. The CDR3 is 14 residues long. Germline CDR1 and CDR2: SNHLY and FYNNEI. The DNA for the CDR3 is TGTGCCAGCAGTGAGGGAGCGGGTGCCTACGAGCAGTACTTC. Translating it yields CASSEGAGAYEQYF. Using reference TRBV2 and TRBJ2-7 for the parts outside the CDR3, the full variable domain is EPEVTQTPSHQVTQMGQEVILRCVPISNHLYFYWYRQILGQKVEFLVSFYNNEISEKSEIFDDQFSVERPDGSNFTLKIRSTKLEDSAMYFCASSEGAGAYEQYFGPGTRLTVT.

A single count supports this clonotype. The junction departs from germline at one end; a sequencing error may be responsible. This chain's CDR3 is CCARDFAGGGGQPQHF. CDR3 in DNA: TGCTGTGCTAGAGACTTCGCAGGTGGTGGGGGTCAGCCCCAGCATTTT. The rearrangement joins TRBV20-1 to TRBJ1-5; D is possibly TRBD1 (5 bases). This CDR3 region has 16 residues. Germline V CDR1 and CDR2: DFQATT, SNEGSKA (reference sequence).

Only a few counts were recorded for this clonotype. The genes are TRBV5-1 and TRBJ2-5; unclear D gene. Trimming removed 4 bases from V and 1 base from J, with 11 bases in between. In germline, CDR1 is SGHRS, CDR2 YFSETQ. The CDR3 runs to 14 residues. The CDR3 spells CASSPEPRQETQYF. Written as DNA, the CDR3 is TGCGCCAGCAGCCCGGAGCCCCGCCAAGAGACCCAGTACTTC.

The J gene is TRBJ2-1, the V gene TRBV19; 12 bases line up with TRBD2. The ends lost 0 bases at V and 15 bases at J; junction bases unmatched: 12. The germline CDR1 and CDR2 sequences are LNHDA and SQIVND (reference sequence). The CDR3 covers 16 residues. The CDR3 DNA follows: TGTGCCAGTAGTATAGATCATTTGCTAGCGGGAGGGCCAGGGTTCTTC. Amino acids: CASSIDHLLAGGPGFF. The variable domain in full, with the rest retrieved from reference TRBV19 and TRBJ2-1, is DGGITQSPKYLFRKEGQNVTLSCEQNLNHDAMYWYRQDPGQGLRLIYYSQIVNDFQKGDIAEGYSVSREKKESFPLTVTSAQKNPTAFYLCASSIDHLLAGGPGFFGPGTRLTVL.